One sample yielded the 29 T cell receptor beta chains listed below, sequenced in a study of post-analysis software for immune sequencing data. Study outcomes and limitations: When patients were compared with controls, about five TRBV segments were more frequent, TRBV5-6, TRBV5-1 and TRBV20-1 among them.

The TCR beta cDNA libraries contained unique molecular identifiers. One entry per CDR3 protein results from TCRdb running MiXCR on the PCR reads. The sample consists of almost 700,000 distinct CDR3 sequences, approximately 60% of them appearing once. Which antigens these TCRs recognize remains unknown. The sequenced material came from blood. The receptors here all came from a girl under 10 years old with multiple sclerosis.

The rearrangement joins TRBV10-3 to TRBJ2-5, with a weak D call TRBD1 (5 bases). CDR1 is ENHRY and CDR2 is SYGVKD in the germline V gene. The CDR3 is 11 residues long. Trimming shortened V by 5 bases and J by 11 bases, and 12 bases separated the two germline ends. CDR3 DNA sequence: TGTGCCATCAGTTGGGGCGATGAGCAGTACTTC. This codes for CAISWGDEQYF.

V and J are TRBV5-1 and TRBJ1-5, with D possibly TRBD1 on 5 matching bases. This CDR3 has 14 amino acids. Trimming removed 3 bases at V and 4 bases at J, with 11 bases between. Germline V gene sequence: CDR1 SGHRS, CDR2 YFSETQ. The CDR3 region has the DNA TGCGCCAGCAGCTGGGGTGGGGGAAATCAGCCCCAGCATTTT. This gives the protein CASSWGGGNQPQHF.

In its sample, this clonotype was seen a few times. The chain is built from TRBV11-2 and TRBJ2-5; 8 bases match TRBD2. V lost 3 bases and J lost 1; bases outside the gene matches: 7. This CDR3 has 16 amino acids. Looked up from germline, CDR1 is SGHAT and CDR2 is FQNNGV. CDR3 coding DNA: TGTGCCAGCAGCTTCTACAGTACTAGCGGCCAAGAGACCCAGTACTTC. Protein sequence: CASSFYSTSGQETQYF.

The chain is built from TRBV10-3 and TRBJ1-4; D is unclear. The CDR3 consists of 15 residues. Looked up from germline, CDR1 is ENHRY and CDR2 is SYGVKD. V gave up 3 bases and J gave up 10 bases, with 18 bases separating them. CDR3 in DNA: TGTGCCATCAGTGAATTAGAGGGCGGCGAGGGAAAACTGTTTTTT. The encoded protein is CAISELEGGEGKLFF.

This sequence joins TRBV6-2 or TRBV6-3 and TRBJ2-7; D uncertain. The better agreement between TRBJ2-5 and the DNA end casts doubt on the J call. The length of the CDR3 is 14 residues. Per germline, CDR1 MNHEY and CDR2 SVGEGT. Written as DNA, the CDR3 is TGTGCCAGCAGTTCCCAACCCGACCCCGGGACCCAGTACTTC. It yields the protein CASSSQPDPGTQYF.

The chain recombines TRBV7-9 with TRBJ1-5, with 7 bases lining up with TRBD1. The germline CDR1 and CDR2 sequences are SEHNR and FQNEAQ (reference sequence). The CDR3 sequence is 15 residues long. The V segment lost 0 bases and the J segment 2 bases; nucleotides outside the gene matches: 1. CDR3 sequence reads: CASSLAGTGNQPQHF. CDR3 DNA sequence: TGTGCCAGCAGCTTAGCGGGGACAGGCAATCAGCCCCAGCATTTT.

This clonotype has only one observation. This sequence joins TRBV12-3 or TRBV12-4 and TRBJ1-4; 8 nucleotides line up with TRBD1. Losses at the gene ends were 6 bases for V and 8 bases for J; bases not matched to a gene: 11. This CDR3 comprises 15 residues. CDR3 sequence (DNA): TGTGCCAGCAGCCCCTCCGGACAGGGAGGGGAAAAACTGTTTTTT. Residues: CASSPSGQGGEKLFF.

This clonotype occurred many times. The chain combines TRBV5-1 with TRBJ2-7; D unresolved. Germline V gene data show CDR1 as SGHRS and CDR2 as YFSETQ. The germline V and J ends were trimmed by 4 bases and 0 bases, with 8 bases remaining between them. This CDR3 has 13 amino acids. CDR3 region: CASSLPSSYEQYF. CDR3 in DNA: TGCGCCAGCAGCCTCCCGAGCTCCTACGAGCAGTACTTC. Filled out from reference TRBV5-1 and TRBJ2-7, the complete variable domain reads KAGVTQTPRYLIKTRGQQVTLSCSPISGHRSVSWYQQTPGQGLQFLFEYFSETQRNKGNFPGRFSGRQFSNSRSEMNVSTLELGDSALYLCASSLPSSYEQYFGPGTRLTVT.

This clonotype has only a few counts. The chain carries TRBV20-1 and TRBJ2-4; D call uncertain. Germline values: CDR1 DFQATT, CDR2 SNEGSKA (reference sequence). This CDR3 is built from 15 residues. With 6 bases removed from V and 0 bases from J, the gap between germline ends came to 15 bases. CDR3 DNA: TGCAGTGCCATTAGTCTTTTACTAGCCAAAAACATTCAGTACTTC. Protein sequence: CSAISLLLAKNIQYF.

By sample fraction, this clonotype is medium-sized (0.01 to 0.1%). V and J are TRBV6-2 or TRBV6-3 and TRBJ2-1, with D perhaps TRBD2 (6 bases). The V and J ends lost 5 bases and 8 bases respectively, with 19 bases between them. CDR1 MNHEY and CDR2 SVGEGT come from the germline V gene. The CDR3 covers 15 residues. In DNA, the CDR3 is TGTGCCAGCAGTCACATGGGGTCCGGGGAGGATGAGCAGTTCTTC. Its translation: CASSHMGSGEDEQFF.

The chain recombines TRBV4-2 with TRBJ2-5, with TRBD2 matching over 15 bases. The germline gives CDR1 LGHNA, CDR2 YNFKEQ. The CDR3 covers 16 residues. Losses at the gene ends were 6 bases for V and 5 bases for J; bases not matched to a gene: 7. The CDR3 DNA reads TGTGCCAGCAGTTACACCGGGACTAGCGGGGGGGAGACCCAGTACTTC. Its translation: CASSYTGTSGGETQYF.

This rearrangement joins TRBV9 to TRBJ2-3; possible D gene TRBD2, 7 bases. Looked up from germline, CDR1 is SGDLS and CDR2 is YYNGEE. The CDR3 runs to 15 residues. Trimming shortened V by 7 bases and J by 2 bases, and 17 bases separated the two germline ends. This CDR3 is CASSGGGQVTDTQYF. The CDR3 bases are TGTGCCAGCTCTGGGGGGGGACAAGTCACAGATACGCAGTATTTT.

This clonotype has more than one count but fewer than ten. The V and J genes are TRBV10-3 and TRBJ2-1, with 15 bases matching TRBD2. Germline-derived CDR1 and CDR2 are ENHRY and SYGVKD. The CDR3 has 14 amino acids. J gave up 9 bases and V 4 bases, and 1 base lay outside the gene matches. CDR3 nucleotides: TGTGCCATCAGTGGGACTAGCGGGAGGGTTGAGCAGTTCTTC. Translating it yields CAISGTSGRVEQFF.

The chain combines TRBV12-3 or TRBV12-4 with TRBJ1-4; D might be TRBD1 (6 bases). This CDR3 contains 13 residues. Deletions cut 5 bases from V and 11 bases from J, with 15 bases between. CDR3 DNA: TGTGCCAGCAGTCCCCTGGTAGGGGGGAAACTGTTTTTT. Its translation is CASSPLVGGKLFF.

The rearrangement links TRBV20-1 to TRBJ2-1; 7 bases align to TRBD2. The CDR3 is 15 residues long. Germline CDR1 DFQATT, CDR2 SNEGSKA (reference sequence). V dropped 3 bases and J dropped 1; count of bases not matched to a gene: 6. As DNA, the CDR3 is TGCAGTGCTAGTTGGGAAGCGGGATCCTACAATGAGCAGTTCTTC. Protein sequence: CSASWEAGSYNEQFF.

The V gene is TRBV24-1, the J gene TRBJ2-5; D is unclear. The length of the CDR3 is 12 residues. Germline V gene lookup returns CDR1 KGHDR and CDR2 SFDVKD. Trimming removed 3 bases from V and 4 bases from J, with 5 bases in between. CDR3 sequence: CATSDTGETQYF. The CDR3 DNA is TGTGCCACCAGTGATACCGGAGAGACCCAGTACTTC.

This sequence joins TRBV7-8 and TRBJ2-1; no clear D gene. There are 15 residues in the CDR3. Trimming shortened V by 4 bases and J by 8 bases, and 18 bases separated the two germline ends. Germline CDR1 SGHVS, CDR2 FQNEAQ. The CDR3 DNA is TGTGCCAGCAGCTCCCGACCGATGATAAGGGATGAGCAGTTCTTC. This codes for CASSSRPMIRDEQFF.

This clonotype was recorded a few times. The chain couples TRBV18 to TRBJ2-3; D unresolved. The CDR3 extends over 12 amino acids. The germline V gene has CDR1 KGHSH and CDR2 LQKENI. Deletions cut 5 bases from V and 3 bases from J, with 6 bases between. CDR3 bases: TGTGCCAGCTCAGGGGAAACAGATACGCAGTATTTT. It encodes CASSGETDTQYF.

The DNA for the CDR3 is TGTGCCAGCAGTTTCGGGACTAGCGGGGGGCGGAGCTCCTACAATGAGCAGTTCTTC. As protein: CASSFGTSGGRSSYNEQFF. The rearrangement uses TRBV12-3 or TRBV12-4 and TRBJ2-1; 15 bases are a match to TRBD2. The CDR3 runs 19 residues. V shed 3 bases and J 0 bases; nucleotides not matched to a gene: 6.

This clonotype was seen only a few times. The chain recombines TRBV6-5 with TRBJ1-1, with 7 bases matching TRBD1. The CDR3 covers 15 residues. Trimming at V came to 5 bases and at J to 4 bases, leaving 10 bases not matched to a gene. Germline-derived CDR1 and CDR2 are MNHEY and SVGAGI. Here the CDR3 DNA reads TGTGCCAGCAGTGCCCGGGACAGTAGAAGCACTGAAGCTTTCTTT. This gives the protein CASSARDSRSTEAFF.

The CDR3 sequence is CASSFGLAGGLGANVLTF. The CDR3 DNA reads TGCGCCAGCAGCTTTGGACTAGCGGGGGGGCTCGGGGCCAACGTCCTGACTTTC. The chain has TRBV5-1 and TRBJ2-6, with 15 bases matching TRBD2. CDR1 is SGHRS and CDR2 is YFSETQ in the germline V gene. The junction had 4 bases not matched to a gene; V was cut back by 2 bases and J by 4 bases. CDR3 length equals 18 residues. Variable domain in full (rest from reference TRBV5-1 and TRBJ2-6): KAGVTQTPRYLIKTRGQQVTLSCSPISGHRSVSWYQQTPGQGLQFLFEYFSETQRNKGNFPGRFSGRQFSNSRSEMNVSTLELGDSALYLCASSFGLAGGLGANVLTFGAGSRLTVL.

Of note for this clonotype: At one of its ends the junction is not consistent with the germline gene, which may arise from a read error. The chain carries TRBV5-1 and TRBJ2-4; 10 bases match TRBD1. The CDR3 runs to 13 residues. Germline V gene sequence: CDR1 SGHRS, CDR2 YFSETQ. Written as DNA, the CDR3 is TGCGTCAGCAGCTCCAAGACAGGGGGCGGTCAGTACTTC. This translates into CVSSSKTGGGQYF.

This clonotype has only a few counts. This sequence joins TRBV6-2 or TRBV6-3 and TRBJ2-1; D is possibly TRBD1 (5 bases). The germline V gene encodes CDR1 MNHEY and CDR2 SVGEGT. Between the trimmed V and J ends, which lost 0 bases and 6 bases, there was a span of 6 bases. The CDR3 length is 13 residues. The CDR3 sequence is CASSYSGVNEQFF. CDR3 coding DNA: TGTGCCAGCAGTTACTCAGGGGTCAATGAGCAGTTCTTC.

The chain recombines TRBV29-1 with TRBJ2-1; the D gene could be TRBD1 or TRBD2 (5 bases each). Germline lookup yields CDR1 SQVTM and CDR2 ANQGSEA. Between the trimmed V and J ends, which lost 4 bases and 0 bases, there was a span of 16 bases. This CDR3 comprises 16 residues. In DNA form, the CDR3 reads TGCAGCGTTGCGGGGTATACAGGAAACTCCTACAATGAGCAGTTCTTC. Encoded protein: CSVAGYTGNSYNEQFF.

The V call is TRBV6-1, the J call TRBJ1-1; no definite D call. This CDR3 comprises 14 residues. Trimming cost V 4 bases and J 1 base, with 10 bases left between them. Per germline, CDR1 MNHNS and CDR2 SASEGT. The CDR3 nucleotides read TGTGCCAGCAGTGTCCCCCAGAAGAACACTGAAGCTTTCTTT. Encoded protein: CASSVPQKNTEAFF.

The chain is built from TRBV24-1 and TRBJ1-2; D might be TRBD1 (6 bases). The CDR3 length is 15 residues. CDR1 and CDR2 (germline): KGHDR, SFDVKD. Between the trimmed V and J ends, which lost 3 bases and 4 bases, there was a span of 14 bases. CDR3 region: CATSDSQGSPYGYTF. In nucleotides, the CDR3 is TGTGCCACCAGTGATAGTCAGGGGAGTCCCTATGGCTACACCTTC.

The chain has TRBV6-5 and TRBJ2-7, with a weak D call TRBD1 (7 bases). The V and J ends lost 0 bases and 3 bases respectively, with 12 bases between them. This CDR3 is built from 15 residues. CDR1 MNHEY and CDR2 SVGAGI come from the germline V gene. The CDR3, as DNA: TGTGCCAGCAGTTACTCGTCCCAGGGGGGCTACGAGCAGTACTTC. As protein: CASSYSSQGGYEQYF.

This clonotype was seen only a few times. V is TRBV29-1 and J is TRBJ1-1, with 7 positions matching TRBD1. The germline gives CDR1 SQVTM, CDR2 ANQGSEA. This CDR3 contains 13 residues. With 3 bases clipped from V and 4 bases from J, the junction kept 5 bases outside the gene matches. The chain's CDR3 is CSVELPGGTEAFF. The CDR3 coding sequence is TGCAGCGTTGAGTTACCAGGGGGCACTGAAGCTTTCTTT.

This clonotype was seen more than once but under ten times. This chain connects TRBV12-3 or TRBV12-4 to TRBJ2-7; D may be TRBD2 (6 bases). The CDR3 covers 14 residues. Between the trimmed V and J ends, which lost 3 bases and 0 bases, there was a span of 9 bases. The CDR3: CASSFGGNSYEQYF. The CDR3 bases are TGTGCCAGCAGTTTCGGGGGAAACTCCTACGAGCAGTACTTC.